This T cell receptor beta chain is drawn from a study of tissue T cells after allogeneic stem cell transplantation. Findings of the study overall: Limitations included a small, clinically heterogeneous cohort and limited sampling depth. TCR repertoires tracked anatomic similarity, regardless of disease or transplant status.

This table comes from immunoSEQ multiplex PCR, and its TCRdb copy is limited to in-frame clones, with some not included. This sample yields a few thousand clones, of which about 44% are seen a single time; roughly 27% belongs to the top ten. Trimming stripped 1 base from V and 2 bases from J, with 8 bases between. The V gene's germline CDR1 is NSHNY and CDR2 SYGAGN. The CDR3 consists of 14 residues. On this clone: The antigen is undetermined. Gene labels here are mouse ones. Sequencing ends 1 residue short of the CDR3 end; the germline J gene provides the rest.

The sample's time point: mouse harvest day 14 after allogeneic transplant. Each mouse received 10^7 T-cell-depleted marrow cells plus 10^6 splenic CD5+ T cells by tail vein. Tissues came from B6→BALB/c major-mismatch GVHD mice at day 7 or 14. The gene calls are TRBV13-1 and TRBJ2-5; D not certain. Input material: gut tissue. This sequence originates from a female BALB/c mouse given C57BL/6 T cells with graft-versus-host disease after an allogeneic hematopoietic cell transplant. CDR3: CASSDSGIQDTQYF. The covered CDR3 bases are TGTGCCAGCAGTGATAGTGGTATCCAAGACACCCAGTAC.